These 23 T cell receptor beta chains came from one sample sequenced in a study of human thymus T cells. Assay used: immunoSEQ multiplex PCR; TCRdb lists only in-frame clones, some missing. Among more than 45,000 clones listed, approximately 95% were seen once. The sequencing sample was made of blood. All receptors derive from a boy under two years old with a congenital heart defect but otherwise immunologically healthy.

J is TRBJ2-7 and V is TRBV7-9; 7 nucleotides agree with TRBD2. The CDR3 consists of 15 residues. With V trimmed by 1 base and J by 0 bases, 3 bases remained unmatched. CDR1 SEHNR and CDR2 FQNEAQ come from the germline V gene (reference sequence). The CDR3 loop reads CASSLVRGNSYEQYF. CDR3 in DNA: TGTGCCAGCAGCTTAGTGCGGGGGAACTCCTACGAGCAGTACTTC.

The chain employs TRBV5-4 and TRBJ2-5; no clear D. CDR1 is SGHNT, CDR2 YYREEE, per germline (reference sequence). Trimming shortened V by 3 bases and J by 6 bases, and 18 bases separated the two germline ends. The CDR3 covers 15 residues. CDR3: CASSSPETPPKTQYF. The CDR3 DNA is TGTGCCAGCAGCTCCCCGGAGACACCCCCCAAGACCCAGTACTTC.

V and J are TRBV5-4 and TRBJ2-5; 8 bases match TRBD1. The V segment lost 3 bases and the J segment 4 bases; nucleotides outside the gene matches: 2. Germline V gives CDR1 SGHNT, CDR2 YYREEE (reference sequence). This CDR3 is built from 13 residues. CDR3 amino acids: CASSSQGAETQYF. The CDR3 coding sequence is TGTGCCAGCAGCTCGCAGGGGGCAGAGACCCAGTACTTC.

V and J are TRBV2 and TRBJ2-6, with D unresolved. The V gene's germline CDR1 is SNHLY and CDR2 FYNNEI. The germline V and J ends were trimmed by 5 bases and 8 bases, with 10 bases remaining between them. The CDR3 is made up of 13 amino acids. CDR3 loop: CASSRSPPNVLTF. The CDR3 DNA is TGTGCCAGCAGTCGTTCCCCCCCCAACGTCCTGACTTTC.

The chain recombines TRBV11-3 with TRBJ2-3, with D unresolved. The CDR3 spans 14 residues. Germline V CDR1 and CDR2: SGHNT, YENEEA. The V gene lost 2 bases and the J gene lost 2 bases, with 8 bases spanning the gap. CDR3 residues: CASSLKQITDTQYF. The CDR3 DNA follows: TGTGCCAGCAGCTTAAAACAGATCACAGATACGCAGTATTTT.

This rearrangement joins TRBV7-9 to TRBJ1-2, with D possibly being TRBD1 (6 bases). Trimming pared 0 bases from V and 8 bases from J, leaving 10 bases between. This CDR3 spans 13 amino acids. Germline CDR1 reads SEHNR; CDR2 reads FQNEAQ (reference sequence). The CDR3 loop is CASSLAQGRGYTF. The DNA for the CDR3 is TGTGCCAGCAGCTTAGCACAGGGTAGAGGCTACACCTTC.

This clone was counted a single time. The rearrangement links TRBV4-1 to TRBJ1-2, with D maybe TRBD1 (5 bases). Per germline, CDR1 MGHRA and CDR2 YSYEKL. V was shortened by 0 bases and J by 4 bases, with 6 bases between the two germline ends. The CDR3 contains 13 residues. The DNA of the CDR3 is TGCGCCAGCAGCCAAGATCAGGGCTATGGCTACACCTTC. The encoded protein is CASSQDQGYGYTF.

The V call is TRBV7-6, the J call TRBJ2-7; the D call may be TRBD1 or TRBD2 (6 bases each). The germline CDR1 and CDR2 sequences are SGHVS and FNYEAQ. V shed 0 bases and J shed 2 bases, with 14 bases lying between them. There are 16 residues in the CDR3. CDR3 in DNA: TGTGCCAGCAGCTTAGCCCACGGGGGCGCCACCTACGAGCAGTACTTC. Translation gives CASSLAHGGATYEQYF.

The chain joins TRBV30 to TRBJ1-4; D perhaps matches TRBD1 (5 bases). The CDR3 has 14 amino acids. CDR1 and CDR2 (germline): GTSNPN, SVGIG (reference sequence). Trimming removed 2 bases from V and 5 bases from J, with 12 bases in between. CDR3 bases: TGTGCCTGGAGTAAGCAGGGAGTAAATGAAAAACTGTTTTTT. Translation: CAWSKQGVNEKLFF. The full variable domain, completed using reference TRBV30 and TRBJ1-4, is SQTIHQWPATLVQPVGSPLSLECTVEGTSNPNLYWYRQAAGRGLQLLFYSVGIGQISSEVPQNLSASRPQDRQFILSSKKLLLSDSGFYLCAWSKQGVNEKLFFGSGTQLSVL.

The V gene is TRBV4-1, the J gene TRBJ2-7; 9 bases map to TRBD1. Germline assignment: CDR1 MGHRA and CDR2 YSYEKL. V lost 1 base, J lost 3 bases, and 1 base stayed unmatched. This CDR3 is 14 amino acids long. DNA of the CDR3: TGCGCCAGCAGCCAAGGGGACAGGGACTACGAGCAGTACTTC. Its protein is CASSQGDRDYEQYF.

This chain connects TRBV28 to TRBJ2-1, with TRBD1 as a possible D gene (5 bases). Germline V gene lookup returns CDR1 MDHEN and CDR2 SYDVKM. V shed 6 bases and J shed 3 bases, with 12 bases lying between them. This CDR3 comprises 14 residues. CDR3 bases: TGTGCCAGCAGCAGGGCCCAATACTACAATGAGCAGTTCTTC. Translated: CASSRAQYYNEQFF. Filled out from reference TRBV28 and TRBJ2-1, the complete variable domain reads DVKVTQSSRYLVKRTGEKVFLECVQDMDHENMFWYRQDPGLGLRLIYFSYDVKMKEKGDIPEGYSVSREKKERFSLILESASTNQTSMYLCASSRAQYYNEQFFGPGTRLTVL.

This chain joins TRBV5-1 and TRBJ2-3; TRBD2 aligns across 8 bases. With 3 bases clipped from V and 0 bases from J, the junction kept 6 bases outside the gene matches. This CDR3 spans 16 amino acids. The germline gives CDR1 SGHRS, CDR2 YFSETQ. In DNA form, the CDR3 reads TGCGCCAGCAGCTACAGACTAGCGCTAAGCACAGATACGCAGTATTTT. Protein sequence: CASSYRLALSTDTQYF.

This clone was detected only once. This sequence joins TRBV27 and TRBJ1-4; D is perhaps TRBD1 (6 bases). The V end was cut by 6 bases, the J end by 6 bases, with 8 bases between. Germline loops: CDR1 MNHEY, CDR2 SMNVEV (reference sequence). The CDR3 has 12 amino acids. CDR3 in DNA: TGTGCCAGCAGGACAGGCCATGAAAAACTGTTTTTT. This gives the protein CASRTGHEKLFF.

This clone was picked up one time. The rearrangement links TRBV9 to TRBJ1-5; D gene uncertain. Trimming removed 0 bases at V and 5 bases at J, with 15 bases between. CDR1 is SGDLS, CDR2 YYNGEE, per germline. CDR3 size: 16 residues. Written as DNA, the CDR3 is TGTGCCAGCAGCGTAGAGTGCCGGGCCCTTTATCAGCCCCAGCATTTT. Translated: CASSVECRALYQPQHF.

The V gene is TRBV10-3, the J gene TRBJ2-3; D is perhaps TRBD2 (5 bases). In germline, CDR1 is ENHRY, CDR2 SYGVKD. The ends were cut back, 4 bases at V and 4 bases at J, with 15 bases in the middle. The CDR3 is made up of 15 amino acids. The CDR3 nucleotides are TGTGCCATCAGTGGGCAGCGGAGAGGTGCAGATACGCAGTATTTT. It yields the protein CAISGQRRGADTQYF.

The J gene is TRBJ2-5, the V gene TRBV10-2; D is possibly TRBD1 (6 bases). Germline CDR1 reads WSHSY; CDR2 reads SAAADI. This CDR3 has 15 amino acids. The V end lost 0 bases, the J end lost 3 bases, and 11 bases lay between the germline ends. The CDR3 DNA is TGCGCCAGCAGTGAGTCCTGGACAGTAGAAGAGACCCAGTACTTC. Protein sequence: CASSESWTVEETQYF.

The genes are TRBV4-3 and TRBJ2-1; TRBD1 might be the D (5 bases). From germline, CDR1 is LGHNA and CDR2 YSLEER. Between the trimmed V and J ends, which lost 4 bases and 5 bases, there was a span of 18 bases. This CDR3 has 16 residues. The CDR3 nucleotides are TGCGCCAGCAGCCCTTCCCCGCCCAGGGCCGACAATGAGCAGTTCTTC. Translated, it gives CASSPSPPRADNEQFF.

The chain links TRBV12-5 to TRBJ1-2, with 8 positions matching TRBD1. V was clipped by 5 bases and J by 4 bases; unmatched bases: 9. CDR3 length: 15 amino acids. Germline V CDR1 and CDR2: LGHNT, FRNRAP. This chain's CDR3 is CASGPRQGTFYGYTF. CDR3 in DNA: TGTGCTAGTGGTCCTCGACAGGGGACTTTCTATGGCTACACCTTC. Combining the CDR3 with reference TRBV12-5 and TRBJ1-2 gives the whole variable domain DARVTQTPRHKVTEMGQEVTMRCQPILGHNTVFWYRQTMMQGLELLAYFRNRAPLDDSGMPKDRFSAEMPDATLATLKIQPSEPRDSAVYFCASGPRQGTFYGYTFGSGTRLTVV.

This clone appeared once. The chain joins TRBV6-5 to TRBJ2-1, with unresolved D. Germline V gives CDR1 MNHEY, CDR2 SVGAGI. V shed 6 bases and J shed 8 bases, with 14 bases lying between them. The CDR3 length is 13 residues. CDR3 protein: CASSLGFVDEQFF. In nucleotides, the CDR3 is TGTGCCAGCAGCCTAGGGTTCGTCGATGAGCAGTTCTTC.

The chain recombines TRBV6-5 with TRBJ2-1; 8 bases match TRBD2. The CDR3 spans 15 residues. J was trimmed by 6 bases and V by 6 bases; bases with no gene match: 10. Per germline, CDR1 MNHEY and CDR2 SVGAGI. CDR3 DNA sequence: TGTGCCAGCAGCTCCCCGGGAGGGCCTGGCAATGAGCAGTTCTTC. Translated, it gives CASSSPGGPGNEQFF.

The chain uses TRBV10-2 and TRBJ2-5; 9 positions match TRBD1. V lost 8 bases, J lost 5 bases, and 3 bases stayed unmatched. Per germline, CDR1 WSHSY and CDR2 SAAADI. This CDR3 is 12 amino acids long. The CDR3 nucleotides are TGCGCCAGCGGACAGGGGCGTGAGACCCAGTACTTC. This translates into CASGQGRETQYF.

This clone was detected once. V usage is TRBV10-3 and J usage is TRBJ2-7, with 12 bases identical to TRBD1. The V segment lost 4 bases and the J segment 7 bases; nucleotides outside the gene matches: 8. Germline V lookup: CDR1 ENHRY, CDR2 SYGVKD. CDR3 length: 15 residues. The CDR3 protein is CAISVTGQGAREQYF. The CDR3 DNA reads TGTGCCATCAGTGTCACGGGACAGGGGGCGCGGGAGCAGTACTTC.

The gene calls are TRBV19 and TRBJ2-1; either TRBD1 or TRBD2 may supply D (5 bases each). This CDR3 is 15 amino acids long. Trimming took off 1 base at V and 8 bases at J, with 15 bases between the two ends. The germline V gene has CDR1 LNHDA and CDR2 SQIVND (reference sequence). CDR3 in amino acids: CASSIGGRWYDEQFF. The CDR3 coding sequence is TGTGCCAGTAGTATAGGGGGGAGATGGTACGATGAGCAGTTCTTC.